This TCR beta chain was profiled in a study of blood T cell repertoires in COVID-19. Turning to the study itself: Acute and convalescent COVID-19 specimens originated in the United States, Italy and Spain. PBMCs, B-cell-depleted T cells, or T cells provided the cDNA or gDNA that made up the material.

The germline V gene encodes CDR1 LNHDA and CDR2 SQIVND (reference sequence). The CDR3 covers 18 residues. Trimming pared 7 bases from V and 2 bases from J, leaving 25 bases between. Clones were read by immunoSEQ multiplex PCR, and TCRdb kept only the in-frame ones, dropping some. This table holds a few hundred thousand clones, roughly 84% found once. Ages ranged from 18 to 89 years, with residence in more than 20 US areas. Recovery meant two consecutive negative NP/OP PCR tests, professional clearance, or resolved symptoms. The material sequenced was PBMCs or T cells enriched from blood (not recorded which). This TCR was sampled from a woman in her twenties or thirties who had recovered from COVID-19. The genes are TRBV19 and TRBJ2-3; possible D gene TRBD2, 6 bases. The DNA of the CDR3 is TGTGCCAGTACCCCTTTTGGAAGCGGGTCCTATAACACAGATACGCAGTATTTT. It translates to CASTPFGSGSYNTDTQYF.